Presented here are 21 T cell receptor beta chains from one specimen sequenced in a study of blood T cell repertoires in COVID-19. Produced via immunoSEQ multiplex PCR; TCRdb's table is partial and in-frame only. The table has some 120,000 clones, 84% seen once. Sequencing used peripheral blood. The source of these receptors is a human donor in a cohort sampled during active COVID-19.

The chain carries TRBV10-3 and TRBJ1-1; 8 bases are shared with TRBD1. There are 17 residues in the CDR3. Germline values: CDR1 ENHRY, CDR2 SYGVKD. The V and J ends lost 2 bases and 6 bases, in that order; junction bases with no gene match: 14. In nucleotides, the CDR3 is TGTGCCATCAGTGAGACAACCGTTCGGACAGGGTTTCCTGAAGCTTTCTTT. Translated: CAISETTVRTGFPEAFF.

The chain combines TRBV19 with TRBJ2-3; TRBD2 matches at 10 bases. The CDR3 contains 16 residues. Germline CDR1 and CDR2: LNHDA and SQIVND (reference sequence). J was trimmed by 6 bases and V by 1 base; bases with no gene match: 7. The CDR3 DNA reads TGTGCCAGTAGTATAGCCCTAGCGGGGGAGGTTGATACGCAGTATTTT. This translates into CASSIALAGEVDTQYF.

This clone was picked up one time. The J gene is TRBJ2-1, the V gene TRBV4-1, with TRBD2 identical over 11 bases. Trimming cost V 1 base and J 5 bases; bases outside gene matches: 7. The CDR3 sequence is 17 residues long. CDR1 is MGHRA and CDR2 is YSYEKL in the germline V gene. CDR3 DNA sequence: TGCGCCAGCAGCCAAGCCCTCTATAGCGGGGGGGACAATGAGCAGTTCTTC. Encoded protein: CASSQALYSGGDNEQFF.

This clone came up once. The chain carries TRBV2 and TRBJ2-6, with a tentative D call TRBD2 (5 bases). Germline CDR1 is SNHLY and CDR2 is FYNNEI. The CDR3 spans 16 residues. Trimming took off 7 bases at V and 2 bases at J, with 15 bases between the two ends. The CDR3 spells CASMAGISTGANVLTF. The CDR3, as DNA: TGTGCCAGCATGGCCGGGATAAGTACTGGGGCCAACGTCCTGACTTTC.

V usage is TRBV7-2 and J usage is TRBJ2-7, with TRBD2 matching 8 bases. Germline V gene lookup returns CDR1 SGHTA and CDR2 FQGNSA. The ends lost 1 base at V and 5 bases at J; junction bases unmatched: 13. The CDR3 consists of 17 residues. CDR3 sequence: CASSLVGTGGARDEQYF. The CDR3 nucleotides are TGTGCCAGCAGCTTAGTGGGGACCGGGGGGGCGAGGGACGAGCAGTACTTC.

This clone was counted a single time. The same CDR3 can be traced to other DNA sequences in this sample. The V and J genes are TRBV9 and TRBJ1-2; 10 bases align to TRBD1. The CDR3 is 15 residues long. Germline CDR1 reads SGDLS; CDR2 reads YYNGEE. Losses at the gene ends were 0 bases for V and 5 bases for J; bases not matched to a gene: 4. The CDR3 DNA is TGTGCCAGCAGCGTAGAGGGGACAGGGGTATATGGCTACACCTTC. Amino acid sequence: CASSVEGTGVYGYTF. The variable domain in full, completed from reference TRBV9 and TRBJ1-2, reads DSGVTQTPKHLITATGQRVTLRCSPRSGDLSVYWYQQSLDQGLQFLIQYYNGEERAKGNILERFSAQQFPDLHSELNLSSLELGDSALYFCASSVEGTGVYGYTFGSGTRLTVV.

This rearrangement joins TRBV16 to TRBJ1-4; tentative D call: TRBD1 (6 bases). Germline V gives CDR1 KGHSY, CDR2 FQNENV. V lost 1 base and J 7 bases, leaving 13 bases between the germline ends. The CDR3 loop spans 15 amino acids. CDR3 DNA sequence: TGTGCCAGCAGCCAATTTGGGCAGGGGTCTGAAAAACTGTTTTTT. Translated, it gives CASSQFGQGSEKLFF.

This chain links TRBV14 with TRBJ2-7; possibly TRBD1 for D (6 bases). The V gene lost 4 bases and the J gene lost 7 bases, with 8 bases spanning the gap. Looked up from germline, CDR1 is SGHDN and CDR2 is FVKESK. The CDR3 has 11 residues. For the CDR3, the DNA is TGTGCCAGCAGCCCAGGGGTTGAGCAGTACTTC. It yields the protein CASSPGVEQYF.

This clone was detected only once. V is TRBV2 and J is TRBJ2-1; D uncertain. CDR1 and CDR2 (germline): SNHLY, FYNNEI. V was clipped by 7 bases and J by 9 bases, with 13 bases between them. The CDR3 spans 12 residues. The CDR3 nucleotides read TGTGCCAGCAAAATGAGTATGAGTGAGCAGTTCTTC. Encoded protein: CASKMSMSEQFF. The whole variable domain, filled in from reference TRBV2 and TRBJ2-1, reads EPEVTQTPSHQVTQMGQEVILRCVPISNHLYFYWYRQILGQKVEFLVSFYNNEISEKSEIFDDQFSVERPDGSNFTLKIRSTKLEDSAMYFCASKMSMSEQFFGPGTRLTVL.

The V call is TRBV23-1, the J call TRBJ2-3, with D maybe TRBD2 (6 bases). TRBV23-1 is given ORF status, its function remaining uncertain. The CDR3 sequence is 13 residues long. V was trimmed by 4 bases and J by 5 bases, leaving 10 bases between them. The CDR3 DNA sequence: TGCGCCAGCAGTCCCGCGGGGATAGATACGCAGTATTTT. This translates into CASSPAGIDTQYF.

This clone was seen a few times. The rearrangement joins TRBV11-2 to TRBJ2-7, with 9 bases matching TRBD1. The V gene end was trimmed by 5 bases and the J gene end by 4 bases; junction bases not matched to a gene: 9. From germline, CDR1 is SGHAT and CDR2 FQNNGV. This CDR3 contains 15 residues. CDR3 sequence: CASSTNRGHGYEQYF. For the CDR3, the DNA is TGTGCCAGCAGCACAAACAGGGGGCATGGATACGAGCAGTACTTC.

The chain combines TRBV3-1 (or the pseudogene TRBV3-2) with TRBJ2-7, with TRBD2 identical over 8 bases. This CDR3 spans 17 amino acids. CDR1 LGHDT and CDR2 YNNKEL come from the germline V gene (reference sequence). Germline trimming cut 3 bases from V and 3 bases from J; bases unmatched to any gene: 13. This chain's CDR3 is CASSHAPGAGGLYEQYF. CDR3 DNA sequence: TGTGCCAGCAGCCACGCCCCCGGGGCGGGGGGCCTCTACGAGCAGTACTTC.

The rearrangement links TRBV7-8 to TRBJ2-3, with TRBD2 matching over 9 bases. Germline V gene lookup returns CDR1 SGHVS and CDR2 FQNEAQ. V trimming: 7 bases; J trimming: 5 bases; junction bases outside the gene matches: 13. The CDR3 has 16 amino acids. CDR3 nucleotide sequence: TGTGCCAGCACCCTCTTAGTTAGCGGGGGCATAGATACGCAGTATTTT. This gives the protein CASTLLVSGGIDTQYF.

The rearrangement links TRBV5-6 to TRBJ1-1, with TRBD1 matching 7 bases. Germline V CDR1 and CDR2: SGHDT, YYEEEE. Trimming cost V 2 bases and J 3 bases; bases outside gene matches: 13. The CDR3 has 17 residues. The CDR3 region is CASSFRTGPSHDTEAFF. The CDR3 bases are TGTGCCAGCAGCTTCCGGACAGGCCCCTCCCACGACACTGAAGCTTTCTTT. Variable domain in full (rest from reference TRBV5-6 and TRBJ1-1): DAGVTQSPTHLIKTRGQQVTLRCSPKSGHDTVSWYQQALGQGPQFIFQYYEEEERQRGNFPDRFSGHQFPNYSSELNVNALLLGDSALYLCASSFRTGPSHDTEAFFGQGTRLTVV.

DNA of the CDR3: TGTGCCAGCAGTACAATCGGGACAGGGCTGAACACTGAAGCTTTCTTT. This gives the protein CASSTIGTGLNTEAFF. The V gene is TRBV25-1, the J gene TRBJ1-1, with 9 bases lining up with TRBD1. Germline V CDR1 and CDR2: MGHDK, SYGVNS. V was pared by 5 bases and J by 0 bases, with 7 bases of the junction left unmatched. The CDR3 extends over 16 amino acids.

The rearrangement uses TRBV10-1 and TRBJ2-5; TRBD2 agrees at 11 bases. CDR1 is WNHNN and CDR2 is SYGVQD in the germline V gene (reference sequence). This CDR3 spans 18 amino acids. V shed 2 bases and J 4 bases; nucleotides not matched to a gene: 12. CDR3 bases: TGCGCCAGCAGTGAGGGTTTGCTAGCGGGGGGCCGGGGAGAGACCCAGTACTTC. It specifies CASSEGLLAGGRGETQYF.

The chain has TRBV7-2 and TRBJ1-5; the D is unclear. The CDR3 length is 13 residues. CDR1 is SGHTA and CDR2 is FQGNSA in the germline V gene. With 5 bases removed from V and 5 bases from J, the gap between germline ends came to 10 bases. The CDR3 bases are TGTGCCAGCAGCCCACTCGCGGATCAGCCCCAGCATTTT. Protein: CASSPLADQPQHF.

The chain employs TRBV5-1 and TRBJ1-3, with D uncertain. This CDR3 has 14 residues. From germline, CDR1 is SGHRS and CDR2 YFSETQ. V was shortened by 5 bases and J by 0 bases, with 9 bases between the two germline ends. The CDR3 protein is CASSDTYSGNTIYF. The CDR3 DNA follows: TGCGCCAGCAGTGACACCTACTCTGGAAACACCATATATTTT. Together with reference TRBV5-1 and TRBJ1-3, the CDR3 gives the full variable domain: KAGVTQTPRYLIKTRGQQVTLSCSPISGHRSVSWYQQTPGQGLQFLFEYFSETQRNKGNFPGRFSGRQFSNSRSEMNVSTLELGDSALYLCASSDTYSGNTIYFGEGSWLTVV.

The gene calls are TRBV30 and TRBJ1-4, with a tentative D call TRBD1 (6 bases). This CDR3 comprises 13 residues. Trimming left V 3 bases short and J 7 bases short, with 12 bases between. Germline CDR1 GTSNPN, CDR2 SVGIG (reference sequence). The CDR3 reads CAWRQRGLEKLFF. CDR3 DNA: TGTGCCTGGAGACAGCGGGGGCTTGAAAAACTGTTTTTT.

In nucleotides, the CDR3 is TGTGCCAGCAGGGGGGGAGAGACCCAGTACTTC. It yields the protein CASRGGETQYF. The V and J genes are TRBV2 and TRBJ2-5; a weak D match, TRBD2 (6 bases). The CDR3 length is 11 residues. V shed 6 bases and J shed 4 bases, with 6 bases lying between them. CDR1 and CDR2 (germline): SNHLY, FYNNEI.

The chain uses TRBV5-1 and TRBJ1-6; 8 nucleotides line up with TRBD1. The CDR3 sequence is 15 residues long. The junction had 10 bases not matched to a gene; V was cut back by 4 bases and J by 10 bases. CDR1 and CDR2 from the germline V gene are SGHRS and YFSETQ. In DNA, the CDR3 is TGCGCCAGCAGCATGGGACAGGCCGACGCCTCACCCCTCCACTTT. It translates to CASSMGQADASPLHF.